This T cell receptor (beta chain) derives from a study of blood T cells in healthy people across ages. Background on the study: The capture of about one barcoded beta molecule per two T cells was achieved by template switching.

Using a J-beta primer mix together with a sample-barcoded 5' primer, a second PCR was run for roughly 7 to 12 cycles. TCRdb fed the 5' RACE reads into MiXCR, producing one record per CDR3 protein. The sample has approximately 2,000,000 distinct CDR3 sequences, approximately 39% seen once. Study-wide points: More naive CD4+ cells and higher diversity marked long-lived donors relative to aged donors. Per-million-T-cell TCR beta diversity fell roughly linearly with age.

Researchers report isolating at least 7 million PBMCs per sample. Notes on this clonotype: As yet, its antigen is unknown. Since no conserved phenylalanine or tryptophan closes the CDR3, a read error is the likely cause.

The J segment lost 4 bases and the V segment lost 3 bases, leaving 4 bases of the junction unmatched. Looked up from germline, CDR1 is LNHNV and CDR2 is YYDKDF (reference sequence). This CDR3 has 15 amino acids. The sample was blood. The chain couples TRBV15 to TRBJ2-7; the match to TRBD2 covers 12 bases. This clonotype was obtained from a human donor in good health. CDR3 sequence reads: CATSSRLAGEYEQYL. Written as DNA, the CDR3 is TGTGCCACCAGCAGCCGACTAGCGGGGGAATACGAGCAGTACTTA.